The 25 T cell receptor beta chains listed next were all sequenced from one sample in a study of T cells in Graves' hyperthyroidism and ophthalmopathy (dated by TCRdb to 2018 to 2020). The method was multiplex PCR. These reads were obtained on an Illumina HiSeq 2000. TCR beta CDR3 regions were amplified from RNA transcripts. The TCR CDR3 was subjected to a first round of RT-PCR using the HTBI primer set and the Qiagen OneStep RT-PCR kit. The public reads were run again by TCRdb, first through fastp at Q25 and then through MiXCR, and only productive beta chains were kept. A single entry per CDR3 protein holds the most common genes and DNA from its merged rows. The sample has around 350,000 distinct CDR3 sequences on record, 13% of them singletons. The biggest ten clones account for 9.2% of the sample. The sample taken for sequencing was blood. The source of these receptors is a woman younger than 35 with Graves' hyperthyroidism.

Ten or more counts support this clonotype. This chain joins TRBV6-1 and TRBJ2-3, with 10 nucleotides matching TRBD2. The germline gives CDR1 MNHNS, CDR2 SASEGT. V shed 6 bases, J shed 6 bases, and the junction held 6 bases outside the gene matches. The CDR3 contains 14 residues. The CDR3 DNA reads as TGTGCCAGCAGGATTAGCGGGAGGCGGGATACGCAGTATTTT. Amino acid sequence: CASRISGRRDTQYF.

This clonotype was observed a handful of times. The gene calls are TRBV6-4 and TRBJ2-2; 9 nucleotides align to TRBD1. CDR1 is MRHNA, CDR2 SNTAGT, per germline. The CDR3 consists of 19 residues. Trimming took 0 bases from V and 5 from J; bases not matched to a gene: 13. The CDR3 coding sequence is TGTGCCAGCAGTGACTCGAAGGGTCACAGGGGGCATCAAACCGGGGAGCTGTTTTTT. It encodes CASSDSKGHRGHQTGELFF.

Worth noting for this clonotype: At one of its ends the junction is not consistent with the germline gene, which may arise from a read error. This sequence joins TRBV24-1 and TRBJ1-3, with no clear D. The length of the CDR3 is 12 residues. Germline V gives CDR1 KGHDR, CDR2 SFDVKD. CDR3 in amino acids: CATGDSGNTIYF. The CDR3 DNA reads as TGTGCCACCGGTGATAGTGGAAACACCATATATTTT.

This chain links TRBV4-2 with TRBJ1-2; 9 nucleotides match TRBD1. The CDR3 runs 15 residues. After removal of 2 bases from V and 5 bases from J, the junction contained 6 bases not matched to a gene. Germline-derived CDR1 and CDR2 are LGHNA and YNFKEQ. The DNA for the CDR3 is TGTGCCAGCAGCCAACGAACAGGGGGCGTATATGGCTACACCTTC. This translates into CASSQRTGGVYGYTF.

This clonotype appeared many times. This rearrangement joins TRBV5-5 to TRBJ1-1, with D maybe TRBD1 (5 bases). Trimming took off 4 bases at V and 11 bases at J, with 15 bases between the two ends. Germline CDR1 and CDR2: SGHKS and YYEKEE (reference sequence). CDR3 length: 12 amino acids. Here the CDR3 reads CASSPGDRSAFF. The DNA of the CDR3 is TGTGCCAGCAGCCCTGGGGACCGCAGTGCTTTCTTT. The full variable domain, with the rest looked up from reference TRBV5-5 and TRBJ1-1, is DAGVTQSPTHLIKTRGQQVTLRCSPISGHKSVSWYQQVLGQGPQFIFQYYEKEERGRGNFPDRFSARQFPNYSSELNVNALLLGDSALYLCASSPGDRSAFFGQGTRLTVV.

This clonotype was observed a handful of times. V gene TRBV28 combines with J gene TRBJ2-3; D is possibly TRBD2 (5 bases). Germline CDR1 reads MDHEN; CDR2 reads SYDVKM. The CDR3 runs to 13 residues. V was cut by 9 bases and J by 6 bases, with 16 bases left in between. Here the CDR3 reads CASGLEWEDTQYF. CDR3 DNA: TGTGCCAGTGGCCTCGAATGGGAGGATACGCAGTATTTT.

The chain joins TRBV2 to TRBJ1-3; TRBD1 is a possible D gene (5 bases). There are 15 residues in the CDR3. Germline-derived CDR1 and CDR2 are SNHLY and FYNNEI. The V end lost 4 bases, the J end lost 4 bases, and 14 bases lay between the germline ends. The CDR3 DNA reads TGTGCCAGCAGTGCAGACAGCACCGGGGGAAACACCATATATTTT. It specifies CASSADSTGGNTIYF.

This clonotype was detected ten times or more. The chain couples TRBV30 to TRBJ2-7; 8 positions agree with TRBD2. V lost 5 bases to trimming and J lost 2 bases; unmatched junction nucleotides: 2. CDR3 length equals 12 residues. Germline assignment: CDR1 GTSNPN and CDR2 SVGIG (reference sequence). This CDR3 reads CAWGLAPYEQYF. The CDR3 DNA reads as TGTGCCTGGGGACTAGCCCCCTACGAGCAGTACTTC.

The sample holds many counts of this clonotype. The rearrangement uses TRBV6-5 and TRBJ1-1, with D possibly matching TRBD1 (5 bases). V was pared by 1 base and J by 0 bases, with 9 bases between. The germline gives CDR1 MNHEY, CDR2 SVGAGI. This CDR3 comprises 15 residues. The CDR3 protein is CASSYFRQMNTEAFF. CDR3 DNA sequence: TGTGCCAGCAGTTACTTTAGACAGATGAACACTGAAGCTTTCTTT.

In this sample, this clonotype turned up many times. V gene TRBV20-1 combines with J gene TRBJ1-5; D gene uncertain. From germline, CDR1 is DFQATT and CDR2 SNEGSKA (reference sequence). Deletions cut 5 bases from V and 8 bases from J, with 13 bases between. The CDR3 has 12 residues. The CDR3 bases are TGCAGTGCTTTGGACCGCGTTAAGCCCCAGCATTTT. It codes for CSALDRVKPQHF.

This clonotype was seen at least ten times. The chain employs TRBV11-2 and TRBJ2-7; D perhaps matches TRBD1 (6 bases). Germline V gene lookup returns CDR1 SGHAT and CDR2 FQNNGV. Deletions cut 3 bases from V and 4 bases from J, with 13 bases between. This CDR3 contains 14 residues. The CDR3 here is CASSLGSRGYEQYF. The DNA of the CDR3 is TGTGCCAGCAGCTTGGGGAGCAGGGGATACGAGCAGTACTTC.

This clonotype was detected ten times or more. The chain has TRBV12-3 or TRBV12-4 and TRBJ1-2; D not certain. This CDR3 has 14 residues. The germline V and J ends were trimmed by 3 bases and 4 bases, with 12 bases remaining between them. CDR3 in amino acids: CASSFGELGYGYTF. The DNA of the CDR3 is TGTGCCAGCAGTTTCGGGGAGCTAGGCTATGGCTACACCTTC.

This clonotype occurred many times. The chain couples TRBV2 to TRBJ2-5; TRBD2 matches at 11 bases. Germline assignment: CDR1 SNHLY and CDR2 FYNNEI. Trimming cost V 7 bases and J 1 base; bases outside gene matches: 11. This CDR3 is 17 amino acids long. CDR3 loop: CASKTGSGGGIQETQYF. CDR3 bases: TGTGCCAGCAAGACCGGTAGCGGGGGGGGGATCCAAGAGACCCAGTACTTC.

This clonotype has ten or more counts. DNA of the CDR3: TGCGCCAGCAGCCTTCGACGGGACAGGTGGCCCCCGTTTGCTACGCAGTATTTT. It encodes CASSLRRDRWPPFATQYF. V and J are TRBV5-1 and TRBJ2-3; TRBD1 matches 8 bases. The CDR3 is 18 amino acids. Per germline, CDR1 SGHRS and CDR2 YFSETQ. The ends lost 4 bases at V and 8 bases at J; junction bases unmatched: 21.

This clonotype showed up many times. This rearrangement joins TRBV20-1 to TRBJ2-7, with a tentative D call TRBD1 (5 bases). Deletions cut 0 bases from V and 5 bases from J, with 14 bases between. CDR3 length: 14 amino acids. CDR1 is DFQATT and CDR2 is SNEGSKA in the germline V gene (reference sequence). Here the CDR3 DNA reads TGCAGTGCTAGAGATGTTGCAGGGTTCGACGAGCAGTACTTC. It translates to CSARDVAGFDEQYF.

Note on this clonotype: An end of the junction does not agree with germline; a read error may underlie this. This chain uses TRBV7-3 with TRBJ2-2; the D gene is possibly TRBD2 (6 bases). The CDR3 contains 16 residues. Germline V gene sequence: CDR1 SGHTA, CDR2 FQGTGA. The CDR3 DNA is TGTGCCAGCAGCTTAATGGGCGGGACGAACACCGTGGAGCTGTTTTTT. Protein product: CASSLMGGTNTVELFF.

This clonotype was seen repeatedly, ten times or more. The chain recombines TRBV20-1 with TRBJ2-1; 10 positions match TRBD2. Germline V gives CDR1 DFQATT, CDR2 SNEGSKA (reference sequence). V shed 3 bases and J 5 bases; nucleotides not matched to a gene: 7. The CDR3 has 15 residues. The CDR3 loop reads CSASPSGGLNNEQFF. The DNA for the CDR3 is TGCAGTGCTAGCCCTAGCGGGGGCCTTAACAATGAGCAGTTCTTC.

This rearrangement joins TRBV12-3 or TRBV12-4 to TRBJ1-3, with TRBD1 matching 8 bases. With V trimmed by 4 bases and J by 2 bases, 7 bases remained unmatched. CDR3 length equals 16 residues. This CDR3 reads CASSSPGQETGNTIYF. CDR3 bases: TGTGCCAGCAGTTCACCGGGACAGGAGACTGGAAACACCATATATTTT.

This clonotype was observed at least ten times. V is TRBV4-1 and J is TRBJ1-6; no firm D call. This CDR3 contains 15 residues. Germline V lookup: CDR1 MGHRA, CDR2 YSYEKL. V was trimmed by 0 bases and J by 12 bases, leaving 15 bases between them. The CDR3 coding sequence is TGCGCCAGCAGCCAAGAGACTGGAGGGTGGGGACCCCTCCACTTT. Protein sequence: CASSQETGGWGPLHF.

This clonotype was found many times. The chain is built from TRBV7-2 and TRBJ2-1; D is uncertain. The CDR3 loop spans 15 amino acids. V lost 5 bases and J 0 bases, leaving 11 bases between the germline ends. Germline CDR1 and CDR2: SGHTA and FQGNSA. The CDR3 is CASSTIPGSYNEQFF. The CDR3 DNA reads TGTGCCAGCAGCACTATCCCCGGCTCCTACAATGAGCAGTTCTTC.

This clonotype was counted at least ten times. The J gene is TRBJ1-4, the V gene TRBV7-9, with D maybe TRBD1 (5 bases). Germline loops: CDR1 SEHNR, CDR2 FQNEAQ (reference sequence). Trimming removed 4 bases at V and 0 bases at J, with 9 bases between. This CDR3 contains 15 residues. CDR3 in amino acids: CASSSDRTTNEKLFF. The DNA for the CDR3 is TGTGCCAGCAGCTCAGACAGAACAACTAATGAAAAACTGTTTTTT.

At least ten counts were recorded for this clonotype. This sequence joins TRBV12-3 or TRBV12-4 and TRBJ1-2; D call uncertain. The ends were cut back, 4 bases at V and 9 bases at J, with 3 bases in the middle. This CDR3 is built from 9 residues. The CDR3 nucleotides are TGTGCCAGCAGTTCCAGCTACACCTTC. Translating it yields CASSSSYTF.

As regards this clonotype: A clone one base away is much larger, so this may be a read error. The CDR3 nucleotides read TGTGCCAGCGGTCTACAAGTCCGGGACAGTAGGGCCCGGGAGACCCAGTACTTC. It translates to CASGLQVRDSRARETQYF. The V gene is TRBV12-3 or TRBV12-4, the J gene TRBJ2-5; 7 bases agree with TRBD1. The length of the CDR3 is 18 residues. V trimming: 8 bases; J trimming: 5 bases; junction bases outside the gene matches: 23.

Worth noting for this clonotype: Possible read error: a much larger clone is one base away. The chain links TRBV10-3 to TRBJ1-1; D not certain. Germline V lookup: CDR1 ENHRY, CDR2 SYGVKD. The CDR3 length is 11 residues. The CDR3 DNA sequence: TGTGCCATCCTGGCGAACACTGAAGCTTCCTTT. Translating gives CAILANTEASF.

This clonotype was seen repeatedly, ten times or more. This chain links TRBV4-1 with TRBJ2-1; TRBD1 might be the D (6 bases). V was clipped by 0 bases and J by 7 bases, with 13 bases between them. Germline V gives CDR1 MGHRA, CDR2 YSYEKL. The CDR3 is made up of 15 amino acids. CDR3 protein: CASSQEGTRGNEQFF. CDR3 DNA sequence: TGCGCCAGCAGCCAAGAAGGGACCAGGGGTAATGAGCAGTTCTTC.